The clone carrying this T cell receptor (beta chain) was picked up many times. The antigen is not known. Looked up from germline, CDR1 is MGHDK and CDR2 is SYGVNS. V gave up 5 bases and J gave up 6 bases; unmatched junction bases: 9. CDR3 length: 16 amino acids. These data come from a study of CD8 T cells in ankylosing spondylitis. Study conclusions and caveats: Disease-linked clones reportedly showed significant enrichment in matched ankylosing spondylitis synovial fluid.

TCRdb redid the calling of the 5' RACE reads with MiXCR, one entry per CDR3 protein. The profile covers 200,000 or so distinct CDR3 sequences, with about 18% appearing a single time and around 4.7% taken by the ten largest. Sample: blood, either unsorted or a sorted T cell fraction (not recorded which). V usage is TRBV25-1 and J usage is TRBJ2-1; 11 nucleotides match TRBD2. This clonotype originated in a male donor between 5 and 35 years old with ankylosing spondylitis or in good health (not recorded which). The CDR3 region has the DNA TGTGCCAGCAGTAACCCAGTAGCGGGGGGGGGCAATGAGCAGTTCTTC. Translated, it gives CASSNPVAGGGNEQFF.